The 3 T cell receptor beta chains below come from one sample, sequenced in a study of shared clonotypes between healthy human individuals. Here immunoSEQ multiplex PCR was the method, and the copy in TCRdb shows in-frame clones only, minus some. The sample yields millions of clones, over 85% seen once. Input material: naive CD4+ T cells sorted from blood. Documented subset: CD45RA+ positively selected. The receptors derive from a man aged 18 to 30 in good health.

The V call is TRBV6-6, the J call TRBJ2-5; the D is unclear. The V and J ends lost 5 bases and 1 base respectively, with 11 bases between them. The CDR3 extends over 14 amino acids. CDR1 and CDR2 (germline): MNHNY, SVGAGI (reference sequence). The CDR3 here is CASSRGKLQETQYF. The DNA for the CDR3 is TGTGCCAGCAGTCGAGGTAAACTCCAAGAGACCCAGTACTTC.

Remarks on this clone: This specimen includes other DNA sequences encoding the same CDR3. The CDR3 coding sequence is TGTGCCATCAGCGGACTAAACACCGGGGAGCTGTTTTTT. Encoded protein: CAISGLNTGELFF. The rearrangement links TRBV10-3 to TRBJ2-2; a weak D match, TRBD2 (6 bases). The CDR3 loop spans 13 amino acids. Trimming took 6 bases from V and 2 from J, leaving 7 bases between them. CDR1 ENHRY and CDR2 SYGVKD come from the germline V gene.

This chain connects TRBV6-6 to TRBJ1-3; D is ambiguous. V lost 0 bases and J 2 bases, leaving 11 bases between the germline ends. Germline assignment: CDR1 MNHNY and CDR2 SVGAGI (reference sequence). This CDR3 comprises 16 residues. CDR3 sequence reads: CASSYSWVKPGNTIYF. DNA for the CDR3: TGTGCCAGCAGTTACTCGTGGGTGAAGCCTGGAAACACCATATATTTT.